Listed here are 18 T cell receptor beta chains from one sample, sequenced in a study of early T cells in non-severe SARS-CoV-2 infection. TCRdb re-analysed the 5' RACE reads in MiXCR, keeping a single row per CDR3 protein. The data contain around 100,000 distinct CDR3 sequences, around a sixth of them singletons. Sequenced input: whole blood. The receptors derive from an adult who was a healthcare worker with PCR-confirmed SARS-CoV-2 infection or an uninfected control (not recorded which).

This clonotype was seen more than once but under ten times. The CDR3 reads CACVASYPAAIPYEQYF. The CDR3 DNA reads TGTGCCTGCGTCGCATCTTACCCGGCAGCCATACCCTACGAGCAGTACTTC. The chain links TRBV6-1 to TRBJ2-7, with D hard to call. The CDR3 totals 17 residues. CDR1 MNHNS and CDR2 SASEGT come from the germline V gene. V was shortened by 11 bases and J by 2 bases, with 28 bases between the two germline ends.

The chain uses TRBV7-2 and TRBJ1-1; 8 bases line up with TRBD1. Germline values: CDR1 SGHTA, CDR2 FQGNSA. This CDR3 contains 16 residues. Trimming took 0 bases from V and 1 from J; bases not matched to a gene: 4. For the CDR3, the DNA is TGTGCCAGCAGCTTAGCTCCCGGACAGGGGAACACTGAAGCTTTCTTT. Protein: CASSLAPGQGNTEAFF.

The sample holds a few counts of this clonotype. The V and J genes are TRBV24-1 and TRBJ2-3, with a weak D call TRBD1 (6 bases). CDR1 and CDR2 from the germline V gene are KGHDR and SFDVKD. Trimming left V 9 bases short and J 1 base short, with 13 bases between. The CDR3 has 14 amino acids. The CDR3: CATREAGGTDTQYF. The CDR3 DNA reads TGTGCCACCCGCGAGGCAGGGGGCACAGATACGCAGTATTTT.

This clonotype was seen at least ten times. V usage is TRBV12-3 or TRBV12-4 and J usage is TRBJ1-1; D is unclear. CDR3 length equals 11 residues. V lost 0 bases and J 8 bases, leaving 4 bases between the germline ends. CDR3 sequence: CASSLALEAFF. In DNA, the CDR3 is TGTGCCAGCAGTTTAGCGCTAGAAGCTTTCTTT.

This clonotype was detected a few times. The chain links TRBV6-6 to TRBJ2-3; the match to TRBD2 covers 7 bases. V was clipped by 2 bases and J by 2 bases; unmatched bases: 4. The CDR3 has 15 residues. Germline CDR1 reads MNHNY; CDR2 reads SVGAGI (reference sequence). CDR3: CASSYLREITDTQYF. CDR3 sequence (DNA): TGTGCCAGCAGTTACCTGCGGGAGATCACAGATACGCAGTATTTT.

A few counts support this clonotype. The rearrangement links TRBV28 to TRBJ1-6; TRBD1 agrees at 9 bases. Trimming removed 5 bases from V and 9 bases from J; junction bases left unmatched: 8. Germline values: CDR1 MDHEN, CDR2 SYDVKM. This CDR3 comprises 15 residues. The CDR3 spells CASSGSGQGTSPLHF. The CDR3 DNA follows: TGTGCCAGCAGTGGTTCAGGACAGGGGACTTCACCCCTCCACTTT.

This clonotype has a handful of counts. This rearrangement joins TRBV27 to TRBJ2-7; the D gene is possibly TRBD1 (6 bases). CDR1 and CDR2 from the germline V gene are MNHEY and SMNVEV (reference sequence). The CDR3 is 12 amino acids. V gave up 9 bases and J gave up 3 bases, with 12 bases separating them. The CDR3 reads CARDSKSYEQYF. CDR3 in DNA: TGTGCCAGGGACAGTAAAAGCTACGAGCAGTACTTC.

This clonotype was seen once. The chain joins TRBV7-6 to TRBJ2-5, with D unclear. The CDR3 is 13 residues long. CDR1 and CDR2 (germline): SGHVS, FNYEAQ. V lost 5 bases and J 0 bases, leaving 7 bases between the germline ends. The CDR3 sequence: CASSLPYQETQYF. CDR3 in DNA: TGTGCCAGCAGCCTTCCATACCAAGAGACCCAGTACTTC.

The chain is built from TRBV20-1 and TRBJ1-2; the D is unclear. The CDR3 length is 11 residues. The germline CDR1 and CDR2 sequences are DFQATT and SNEGSKA (reference sequence). The germline V and J ends were trimmed by 0 bases and 8 bases, with 7 bases remaining between them. The CDR3 is CSAREVEGYTF. The CDR3 coding sequence is TGCAGTGCTAGAGAGGTTGAAGGCTACACCTTC.

This sequence joins TRBV12-5 and TRBJ2-1, with D perhaps matching TRBD2 (5 bases). V lost 2 bases and J lost 10, with 12 bases in between. The CDR3 sequence is 13 residues long. Germline CDR1 is LGHNT and CDR2 is FRNRAP. The CDR3 spells CASGLIREREQFF. The CDR3 DNA reads as TGTGCTAGTGGTTTGATAAGGGAGCGCGAGCAGTTCTTC.

V and J are TRBV10-3 and TRBJ2-7; D not certain. Germline V CDR1 and CDR2: ENHRY, SYGVKD. This CDR3 contains 12 residues. The V end was cut by 3 bases, the J end by 5 bases, with 8 bases between. The CDR3 sequence is CAISDSADEQYF. The CDR3, as DNA: TGTGCCATCAGTGATTCGGCGGACGAGCAGTACTTC.

The chain joins TRBV29-1 to TRBJ1-1; TRBD1 is a possible D gene (6 bases). V lost 6 bases, J lost 4 bases, and 15 bases lay in between. Germline V CDR1 and CDR2: SQVTM, ANQGSEA. There are 13 residues in the CDR3. As DNA, the CDR3 is TGCAGCGTATTGACAGGAGATTCCACTGAAGCTTTCTTT. Protein product: CSVLTGDSTEAFF.

The chain has TRBV28 and TRBJ2-7; TRBD1 aligns across 9 bases. Germline assignment: CDR1 MDHEN and CDR2 SYDVKM. V gave up 2 bases and J gave up 2 bases; unmatched junction bases: 7. The CDR3 runs 16 residues. The CDR3 nucleotides read TGTGCCAGCAGTTTACGGGGACAGGGATCGACCTACGAGCAGTACTTC. It yields the protein CASSLRGQGSTYEQYF.

J is TRBJ2-1 and V is TRBV5-5; 8 bases fit TRBD1. CDR3 length: 15 amino acids. Trimming took 0 bases from V and 7 from J; bases not matched to a gene: 6. Germline V gene lookup returns CDR1 SGHKS and CDR2 YYEKEE (reference sequence). CDR3 bases: TGTGCCAGCAGCTTGGTCTCAGGGGGCTGGAATGAGCAGTTCTTC. This sequence encodes CASSLVSGGWNEQFF.

This clonotype was seen a handful of times. The genes are TRBV11-2 and TRBJ2-2; 7 bases are shared with TRBD1. Germline V gene data show CDR1 as SGHAT and CDR2 as FQNNGV. Germline trimming cut 5 bases from V and 7 bases from J; bases unmatched to any gene: 10. This CDR3 is 15 amino acids long. The CDR3 is CASSRTGPAVGELFF. The CDR3 coding sequence is TGTGCCAGCAGCCGGACAGGACCCGCAGTCGGGGAGCTGTTTTTT.

This clonotype has at least ten counts. The J gene is TRBJ2-2, the V gene TRBV20-1; TRBD2 agrees at 9 bases. Germline lookup yields CDR1 DFQATT and CDR2 SNEGSKA (reference sequence). Trimming at V came to 2 bases and at J to 4 bases, leaving 2 bases not matched to a gene. This CDR3 spans 14 amino acids. CDR3 sequence: CSARKAGGTGELFF. In DNA, the CDR3 is TGCAGTGCTAGAAAAGCGGGAGGCACCGGGGAGCTGTTTTTT.

Points on this clonotype: Germline is not matched at one junction end, which may reflect a read error. The V gene is TRBV2, the J gene TRBJ1-6; 7 bases are a match to TRBD1. The CDR3 totals 13 residues. Germline V CDR1 and CDR2: SNHLY, FYNNEI. The CDR3 region has the DNA TGTGCCAGCAGTTATACAGGGGATTCACCCCTCCGCTTT. It translates to CASSYTGDSPLRF.

At least ten counts were recorded for this clonotype. This chain connects TRBV7-9 to TRBJ1-5; D may be TRBD1 (5 bases). Per germline, CDR1 SEHNR and CDR2 FQNEAQ (reference sequence). V was clipped by 1 base and J by 9 bases, with 13 bases between them. This CDR3 has 14 amino acids. Here the CDR3 reads CASSLGPGTRPQHF. The CDR3 nucleotides are TGTGCCAGCAGCTTAGGACCGGGGACCCGGCCCCAGCATTTT.